The subject of this entry is one T cell receptor beta chain. The antigen remains unidentified. Via MiXCR, TCRdb re-called the reads, giving one row per CDR3 protein. The sample has roughly 920,000 distinct CDR3 sequences, 30% to 40% seen once. This record belongs to a study of T cell repertoires in cytomegalovirus infection. Overall study findings and caveats: Totalled public TCR beta family frequency picked out people who carried CMV plus the relevant HLA.

The sample in question was cultured CD8+ T cells from PBMCs, obtained from culture after CMV antigen stimulation. The TCR was taken from a human donor in good health (CMV status not recorded). Some clones in this sample may be carry-over from other donors' samples.

Written as DNA, the CDR3 is TGTGCCAGCAGCCAAGAACTTGCCCTGAATGAAAAACTGTTTTTT. Translating gives CASSQELALNEKLFF. The chain uses TRBV4-2 and TRBJ1-4, with unresolved D. CDR3 length equals 15 residues. Germline values: CDR1 LGHNA, CDR2 YNFKEQ. Trimming took off 0 bases at V and 5 bases at J, with 10 bases between the two ends.